This T cell receptor beta chain originates from a study of T-cell memory formation after mild COVID-19 (dated by TCRdb to the early 2020s). In the study overall: Most TCR sequence clusters were specific to one of the two donors. Longitudinal TCRalpha and TCRbeta repertoire sequencing tracked T-cell clones expanding and contracting after mild COVID-19 in two donors. The cohort comprised two young, previously healthy adult volunteers, one female and one male.

The sample was run on an Illumina NovaSeq 6000. TCRalpha and TCRbeta cDNA libraries were built by 5'RACE with constant-segment primers, adding sample barcodes and unique molecular identifiers. Trizol reagent was used to extract RNA from every sample. Library amplification was performed in two PCR steps, and a second sample barcode and Illumina TruSeq adapters were introduced in the second step. Sequencing of the libraries was done on an Illumina NovaSeq, producing 2 x 150 bp paired-end reads. Per the authors' processing: With migec v1.2.7, reads were demultiplexed and then collapsed into UMI-guided consensus sequences. Using mixcr v2.1.11, the UMI consensuses were aligned to TRA and TRB V and J templates and assembled into clonotypes. Clonotypes were classified as expanded or contracted when called significant by both edgeR and NoisET, with noise models trained on biological replicates. For edgeR calls, the thresholds were a false discovery rate-adjusted p below 0.01 and a log2 fold-change of 1. PCA with hierarchical clustering of max-normalized trajectories of the 1000 most abundant clonotypes was used as exploratory dynamics analysis. Each responding clone was given a CD4 or CD8 phenotype based on the CD4+ and CD8+ repertoires, which had been sequenced separately. TCRdb reprocessing: public reads trimmed at Q25 with fastp, clones called with MiXCR, in-frame beta chains kept. Duplicate CDR3 protein sequences are folded into a single record with the most common DNA and genes. For this entry, the V and J calls and clone size follow TCRdb and not the study's own pipeline. This sample is represented by about 430,000 distinct CDR3 sequences; approximately 24% of them were singletons. The leading ten clones occupy 8.5% to 9% of the sample.

V is cut back by 4 bases and J by 4 bases, with 11 bases in the junction unmatched. The CDR3 holds 15 amino acids from the cysteine to the phenylalanine. The DNA shown is the 45-base CDR3, in frame from base 1. CDR1 SQVTM and CDR2 ANQGSEA are derived from the germline V gene. As concerns this clonotype: Its antigen is unknown. No much larger clone exists at a distance of one base, and base qualities are not known.

The study at large found these results: Only two mild cases were covered by the study, and larger cohorts that include severe cases with pre-infection samples were considered necessary. From day 15 to 85, contracting clones showed balanced CD4/CD8 phenotypes, whereas a second wave of clones that expanded from day 15 to 37 leaned towards CD4+. Contracting CD4+ clones appeared mostly in the CM and EM memory subsets, whereas CD8+ clones were enriched in EMRA. The detection of some responding clones in pre-infection memory suggests that pre-existing cross-reactive memory T cells joined the SARS-CoV-2 response. The second-wave clones that peaked on day 37 were not confirmed to be SARS-CoV-2 specific.

Ficoll-Paque density gradient centrifugation was used to isolate PBMCs. The specimen sequenced was PBMCs or a T cell subset sorted from them (not recorded which). This receptor chain uses TRBV29-1 and TRBJ1-2, with 8 middle bases fitting TRBD1. The TCR was taken from an adult woman who had mild COVID-19 (a few samples of this study predate the infection). The sample titles of this study are shuffled in the database, so cell type and time point are left out; the donor was told from shared clones. The CDR3 has the sequence CSVGGLDRASYGYTF. The sequenced DNA is TGCAGCGTTGGAGGACTGGACAGGGCAAGCTATGGCTACACCTTC.